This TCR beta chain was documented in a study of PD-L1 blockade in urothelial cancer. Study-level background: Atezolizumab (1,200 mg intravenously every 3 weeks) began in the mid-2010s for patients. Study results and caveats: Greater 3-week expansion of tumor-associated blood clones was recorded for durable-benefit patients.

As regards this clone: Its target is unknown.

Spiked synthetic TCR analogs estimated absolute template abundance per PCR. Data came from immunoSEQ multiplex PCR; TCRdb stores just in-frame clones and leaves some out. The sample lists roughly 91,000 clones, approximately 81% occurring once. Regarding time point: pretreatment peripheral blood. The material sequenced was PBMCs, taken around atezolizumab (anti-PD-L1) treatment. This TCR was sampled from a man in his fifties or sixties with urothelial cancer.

The CDR3 reads CASSATSDFVYGYTF. CDR3 in DNA: TGTGCCAGCAGCGCGACATCGGATTTCGTCTATGGCTACACCTTC. The chain recombines TRBV7-2 with TRBJ1-2; no clear D gene. The CDR3 is 15 amino acids. Trimming shortened V by 5 bases and J by 4 bases, and 17 bases separated the two germline ends. The germline V gene encodes CDR1 SGHTA and CDR2 FQGNSA. Based on the CDR3 plus reference TRBV7-2 and TRBJ1-2, the full variable domain is GAGVSQSPSNKVTEKGKDVELRCDPISGHTALYWYRQSLGQGLEFLIYFQGNSAPDKSGLPSDRFSAERTGGSVSTLTIQRTQQEDSAVYLCASSATSDFVYGYTFGSGTRLTVV.